Each of the 9 T cell receptor beta chains below was sequenced from the same sample in a study of cytomegalovirus exposure and HLA in healthy donors. PCR amplification relied on 60 Vbeta primers (plus 13 Jbeta primers). Clones were sequenced by immunoSEQ multiplex PCR, and TCRdb holds only the in-frame ones, with some missing. Its table records tens of thousands of clones. Sequencing used PBMCs. Receptors originate from a man aged 50 or older in good health and CMV-seropositive.

The chain joins TRBV27 to TRBJ2-1; D may be TRBD1 (6 bases). Germline V lookup: CDR1 MNHEY, CDR2 SMNVEV (reference sequence). Trimming pared 6 bases from V and 2 bases from J, leaving 17 bases between. The CDR3 consists of 16 residues. The CDR3 loop is CASSPGVAKPYNEQFF. Written as DNA, the CDR3 is TGTGCCAGCAGCCCAGGGGTGGCCAAGCCCTACAATGAGCAGTTCTTC.

The rearrangement links TRBV11-2 to TRBJ2-1, with D possibly being TRBD1 (6 bases). This CDR3 is 13 amino acids long. Germline assignment: CDR1 SGHAT and CDR2 FQNNGV. Trimming cost V 6 bases and J 10 bases, with 16 bases left between them. CDR3 residues: CASRWTDTMEQFF. In nucleotides, the CDR3 is TGTGCCAGCAGATGGACAGATACAATGGAGCAGTTCTTC.

V and J are TRBV19 and TRBJ1-1, with a tentative D call TRBD1 (5 bases). The germline V gene encodes CDR1 LNHDA and CDR2 SQIVND (reference sequence). The CDR3 is 12 residues long. V dropped 7 bases and J dropped 4 bases, with 10 bases sitting between them. CDR3 in amino acids: CASKQGVTEAFF. CDR3 bases: TGTGCCAGTAAGCAGGGCGTCACTGAAGCTTTCTTT.

V usage is TRBV5-1 and J usage is TRBJ2-2; 10 bases fit TRBD1. Germline-derived CDR1 and CDR2 are SGHRS and YFSETQ. Trimming cost V 4 bases and J 8 bases; bases outside gene matches: 5. This CDR3 contains 14 residues. The CDR3 region is CASSEGTGAGELFF. The CDR3, as DNA: TGCGCCAGCAGCGAGGGGACAGGGGCTGGGGAGCTGTTTTTT. Combining the CDR3 with reference TRBV5-1 and TRBJ2-2 gives the whole variable domain KAGVTQTPRYLIKTRGQQVTLSCSPISGHRSVSWYQQTPGQGLQFLFEYFSETQRNKGNFPGRFSGRQFSNSRSEMNVSTLELGDSALYLCASSEGTGAGELFFGEGSRLTVL.

CDR3 protein: CASSRGLTDTQYF. The CDR3 coding sequence is TGTGCCAGCAGCAGGGGCCTCACAGATACGCAGTATTTT. The rearrangement joins TRBV7-3 to TRBJ2-3; a weak D match, TRBD1 (5 bases). Trimming shortened V by 5 bases and J by 2 bases, and 8 bases separated the two germline ends. The CDR3 consists of 13 residues. From germline, CDR1 is SGHTA and CDR2 FQGTGA.

This sequence joins TRBV9 and TRBJ2-4; TRBD1 might be the D (6 bases). Germline V gene sequence: CDR1 SGDLS, CDR2 YYNGEE. The CDR3 covers 17 residues. The germline V and J ends were trimmed by 0 bases and 3 bases, with 16 bases remaining between them. In DNA, the CDR3 is TGTGCCAGCAGCGTAGTGGGCAGGGGTATGGGCAAAAACATTCAGTACTTC. Its translation is CASSVVGRGMGKNIQYF.

The chain employs TRBV9 and TRBJ2-2; a possible D gene is TRBD2 (6 bases). Between the trimmed V and J ends, which lost 4 bases and 3 bases, there was a span of 13 bases. The CDR3 sequence is 15 residues long. Germline V gene sequence: CDR1 SGDLS, CDR2 YYNGEE. CDR3 region: CASSTRGDDTGELFF. The CDR3, as DNA: TGTGCCAGCAGCACGCGGGGTGACGACACCGGGGAGCTGTTTTTT.

The gene calls are TRBV19 and TRBJ2-2; D ambiguous. CDR3 size: 16 residues. V was clipped by 3 bases and J by 3 bases, with 14 bases between them. CDR1 LNHDA and CDR2 SQIVND come from the germline V gene (reference sequence). The CDR3 here is CASSMTQRLYTGELFF. In DNA, the CDR3 is TGTGCCAGTAGTATGACCCAGCGCCTATACACCGGGGAGCTGTTTTTT.

The chain recombines TRBV19 with TRBJ2-7, with 9 bases aligning to TRBD1. Germline CDR1 is LNHDA and CDR2 is SQIVND (reference sequence). The CDR3 contains 15 residues. Trimming at V came to 7 bases and at J to 2 bases, leaving 9 bases not matched to a gene. In nucleotides, the CDR3 is TGTGCCAGTAAGATCGGGACAGGGATCGCCTACGAGCAGTACTTC. Translating it yields CASKIGTGIAYEQYF.